Detailed here is one T cell receptor (beta chain). Its matching antigen is unknown. Treatment in this sample: about 20 received Ad26.COV2.S at low or high dose, single or two shots; about 5 received placebo; per-sample allocation not given. Samples analyzed were those drawn on day 63 after the first vaccine or placebo injection. This sample was taken from a study of Ad26.COV2.S vaccination and SARS-CoV-2 variants. The CDR3 length is 10 residues. Clones were sequenced by immunoSEQ multiplex PCR, and TCRdb holds only the in-frame ones, with some missing. Seen here are about 350,000 clones, approximately 86% observed once, and the top ten hold around 10%. Study outcomes and limitations: TCR breadth and depth analyses may have underestimated total T cell responses. Post-vaccination breadth of spike-specific CD8+ and CD4+ T cell responses was reportedly substantial.

This rearrangement joins TRBV21-1 to TRBJ1-5. TRBV21-1 is classified as a pseudogene. The source of this sequence is a person aged 18-65 years who received the Ad26.COV2.S COVID-19 vaccine or a placebo. This specimen consisted of peripheral blood, obtained in a trial of Ad26.COV2.S vaccine versus placebo. The CDR3: CASRGDPRHF. CDR3 nucleotides: TGTGCCAGCAGAGGGGACCCAAGGCATTTT.